This T cell receptor beta chain was found in a study of blood T cell repertoires in COVID-19. Study-wide background: The United States, Italy and Spain were the sources of the acute and convalescent COVID-19 samples. Sources were T cells, B-cell-depleted T cells, or PBMCs; the material itself was cDNA or gDNA.

Data came from immunoSEQ multiplex PCR; TCRdb stores just in-frame clones and leaves some out. The table includes 300,000 to 400,000 clones, around 87% detected once. The germline CDR1 and CDR2 sequences are MGHRA and YSYEKL. CDR3 length equals 16 residues. V was cut by 4 bases and J by 4 bases, with 19 bases left in between. The material sequenced was peripheral blood. This chain connects TRBV4-1 to TRBJ1-2; a possible D gene is TRBD1 (6 bases). The origin of this receptor is a woman aged 45 to 65 with COVID-19, enrolled during active disease. CDR3 DNA sequence: TGCGCCAGCAGCCGCAAGAAGCAGGGGCAGGGCTATGGCTACACCTTC. Translated, it gives CASSRKKQGQGYGYTF.